The entry below gives a single TCR beta chain sequence along with its context. V was pared by 4 bases and J by 2 bases, with 5 bases of the junction left unmatched. CDR1 is KGHDR, CDR2 SFDVKD, per germline. This CDR3 region has 15 residues. This entry is derived from a study of blood T cell repertoires in COVID-19. Study in general: Nucleic acid was either cDNA or gDNA, and it came from T cells, B-cell-depleted T cells, or PBMCs.

The table came from immunoSEQ multiplex PCR; TCRdb's copy has only in-frame clones and leaves some out. The table records around 19,000 clones, roughly nine tenths of them present only once. This chain uses TRBV24-1 with TRBJ2-3; 7 bases line up with TRBD2. This TCR was sampled from a human donor in a cohort sampled during active COVID-19. Sequencing input: peripheral blood. In DNA, the CDR3 is TGTGCCACCAGTGACCGGGACTACAACACAGATACGCAGTATTTT. It is translated as CATSDRDYNTDTQYF.